This TCR beta chain was sequenced for a study of blood T cell repertoires in COVID-19 (dated by TCRdb to about 2020). Context from the whole study: Collaborator samples came from the United States, Italy and Spain and covered acute and convalescent phases of COVID-19. The material from the prospective study consisted of cDNA or gDNA derived from T cells, B-cell-depleted T cells, or PBMCs. Subjects who had been exposed to COVID-19, were actively infected with it, or had recovered from it provided the deeply sampled blood TCRbeta repertoires that made up the dataset. A freely available public database, intended as a resource for researchers studying the immune response to SARS-CoV-2, is where the repertoires were released. Samples were obtained from the ongoing ImmuneRACE study (first 160 participants) and from some 1,200 subjects provided by 6 global collaborators. Sample metadata almost always included a de-identified subject ID, COVID-19 status, age in years and sex. Where available, HLA class I and class II types were taken from metadata supplied by the sample provider and were not determined by assay-based typing.

The paper as a whole reports these results and caveats: How much clinical and demographic metadata was included differed by source and by participant, and the metadata was provided uncurated.

The collaborating institutions used their own protocols to collect whole blood in K2EDTA tubes. For TCRbeta analysis, collaborators shipped samples as frozen whole blood, isolated PBMCs, or DNA extracted from either of those sample types. The immunoSEQ Assay, a bias-controlled multiplex PCR, was used to amplify TCRbeta CDR3 regions from genomic DNA. In the source study's methods: Within the assay, amplification of reference gene primers was used to estimate how many nucleated cells each sample contained. To quantify the absolute abundance of each unique TCRbeta CDR3 rearrangement, sequence reads were collapsed and filtered. For each sample, productive Simpson clonality was calculated by taking the square root of Simpson's diversity index across productive rearrangements. TCRdb took this table from immuneACCESS and kept in-frame rearrangements with V and J called. Such tables lack part of the clones; where checked against another copy, unresolved V genes explain under half of the gap, and the rest is unexplained. The D gene and trimming were derived from the DNA, and the V and J assignments and clone size from that table. Counted in this sample were 75,000 to 95,000 clones; more than 75% of them appeared once. The ten top clones hold roughly a fifth of the sample.

About this clone itself: Its antigen is not yet known. Base-call qualities are not available, and no considerably larger clone is one nucleotide away.

The CDR3, cysteine through phenylalanine, is 15 amino acids long. The kept DNA is CDR3 alone, 45 bases in frame from the first base. The germline V gene (reference sequence) sets CDR1 to MNHEY and CDR2 to SMNVEV. Trimming removed 6 bases from V and 5 bases from J; the gene matches leave 8 bases unexplained. This receptor was identified in a human donor in a cohort sampled during active COVID-19. The chain uses TRBV27 and TRBJ2-1; 9 central nucleotides agree with TRBD2. Sequencing was done on a sample of peripheral blood. At the DNA level, the sequence is TGTGCCAGCAGGAATGGGGTAGCGGGGGACAATGAGCAGTTCTTC. Its protein product is CASRNGVAGDNEQFF.